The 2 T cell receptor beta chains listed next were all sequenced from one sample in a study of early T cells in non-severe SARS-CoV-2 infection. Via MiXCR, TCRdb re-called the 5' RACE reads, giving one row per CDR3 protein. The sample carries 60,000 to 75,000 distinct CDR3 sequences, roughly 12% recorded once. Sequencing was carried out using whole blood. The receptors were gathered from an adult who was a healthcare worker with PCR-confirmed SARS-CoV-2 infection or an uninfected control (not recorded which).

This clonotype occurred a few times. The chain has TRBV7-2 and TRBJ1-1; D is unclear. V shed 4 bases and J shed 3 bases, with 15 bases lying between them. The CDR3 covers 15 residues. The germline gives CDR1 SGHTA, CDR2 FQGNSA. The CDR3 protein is CASSSTISGDTEAFF. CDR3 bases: TGTGCCAGCAGCTCCACAATTAGCGGGGACACTGAAGCTTTCTTT.

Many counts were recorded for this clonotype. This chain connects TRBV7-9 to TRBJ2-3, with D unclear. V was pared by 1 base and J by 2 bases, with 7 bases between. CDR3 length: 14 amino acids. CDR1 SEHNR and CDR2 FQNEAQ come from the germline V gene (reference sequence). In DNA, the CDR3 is TGTGCCAGCAGCTTAGGGCGTATCACAGATACGCAGTATTTT. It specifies CASSLGRITDTQYF. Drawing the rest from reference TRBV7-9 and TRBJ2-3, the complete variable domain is DTGVSQNPRHKITKRGQNVTFRCDPISEHNRLYWYRQTLGQGPEFLTYFQNEAQLEKSRLLSDRFSAERPKGSFSTLEIQRTEQGDSAMYLCASSLGRITDTQYFGPGTRLTVL.